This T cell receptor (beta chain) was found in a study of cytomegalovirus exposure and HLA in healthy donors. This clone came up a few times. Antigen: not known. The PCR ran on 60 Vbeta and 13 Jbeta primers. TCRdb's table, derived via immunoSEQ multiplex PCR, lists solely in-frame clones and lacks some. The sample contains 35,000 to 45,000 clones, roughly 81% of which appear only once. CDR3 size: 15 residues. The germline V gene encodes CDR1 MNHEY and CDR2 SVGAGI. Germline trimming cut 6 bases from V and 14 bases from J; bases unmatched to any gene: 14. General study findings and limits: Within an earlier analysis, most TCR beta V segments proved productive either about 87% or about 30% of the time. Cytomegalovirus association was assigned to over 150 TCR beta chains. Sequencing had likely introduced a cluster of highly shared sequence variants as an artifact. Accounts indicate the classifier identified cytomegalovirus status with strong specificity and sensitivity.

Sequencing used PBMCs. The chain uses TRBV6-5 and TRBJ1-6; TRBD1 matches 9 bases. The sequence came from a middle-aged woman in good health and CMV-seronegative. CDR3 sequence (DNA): TGTGCCAGCAGACCCATCTGGACAGGGGATGAAGCCCTCCACTTT. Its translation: CASRPIWTGDEALHF.